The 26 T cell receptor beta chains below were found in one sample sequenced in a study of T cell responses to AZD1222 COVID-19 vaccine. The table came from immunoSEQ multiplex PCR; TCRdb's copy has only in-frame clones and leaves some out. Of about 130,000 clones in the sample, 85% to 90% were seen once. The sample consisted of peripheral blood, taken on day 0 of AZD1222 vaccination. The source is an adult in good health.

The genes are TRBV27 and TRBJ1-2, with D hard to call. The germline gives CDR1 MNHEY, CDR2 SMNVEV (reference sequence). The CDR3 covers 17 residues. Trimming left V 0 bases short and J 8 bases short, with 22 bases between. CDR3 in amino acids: CASSLSSLLLRRGGYTF. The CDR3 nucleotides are TGTGCCAGCAGTTTATCAAGTTTGTTGTTGAGGCGCGGGGGCTACACCTTC.

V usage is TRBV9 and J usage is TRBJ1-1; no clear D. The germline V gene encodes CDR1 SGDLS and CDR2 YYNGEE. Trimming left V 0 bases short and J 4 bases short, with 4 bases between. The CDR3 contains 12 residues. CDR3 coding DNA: TGTGCCAGCAGCGTAGGGCTCACTGAAGCTTTCTTT. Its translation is CASSVGLTEAFF.

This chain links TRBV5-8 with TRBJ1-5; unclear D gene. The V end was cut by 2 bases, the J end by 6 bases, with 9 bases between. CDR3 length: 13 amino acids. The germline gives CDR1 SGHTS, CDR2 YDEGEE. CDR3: CASSFLTPQPQHF. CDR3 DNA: TGTGCCAGCAGCTTTCTGACACCTCAGCCCCAGCATTTT.

The CDR3 DNA reads as TGTGCCAGCAGTGAAATCTTTCAAGAGACCCAGTACTTC. Its translation is CASSEIFQETQYF. The chain employs TRBV2 and TRBJ2-5; D gene uncertain. Germline V CDR1 and CDR2: SNHLY, FYNNEI. The length of the CDR3 is 13 residues. V dropped 2 bases and J dropped 2 bases, with 6 bases sitting between them. The full variable domain, rest sourced from reference TRBV2 and TRBJ2-5, is EPEVTQTPSHQVTQMGQEVILRCVPISNHLYFYWYRQILGQKVEFLVSFYNNEISEKSEIFDDQFSVERPDGSNFTLKIRSTKLEDSAMYFCASSEIFQETQYFGPGTRLLVL.

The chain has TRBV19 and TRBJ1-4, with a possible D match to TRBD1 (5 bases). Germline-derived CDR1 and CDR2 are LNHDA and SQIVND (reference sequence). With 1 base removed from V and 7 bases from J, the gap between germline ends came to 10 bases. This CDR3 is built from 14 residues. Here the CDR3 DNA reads TGTGCCAGTAGTATAGTAGGCGGGGGTGAAAAACTGTTTTTT. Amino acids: CASSIVGGGEKLFF.

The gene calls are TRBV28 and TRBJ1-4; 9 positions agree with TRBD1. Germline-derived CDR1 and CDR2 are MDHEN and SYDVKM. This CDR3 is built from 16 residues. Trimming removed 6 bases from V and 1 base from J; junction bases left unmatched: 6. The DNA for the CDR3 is TGTGCCAGCAGGAAACAGGGGGCGCAAACTAATGAAAAACTGTTTTTT. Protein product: CASRKQGAQTNEKLFF.

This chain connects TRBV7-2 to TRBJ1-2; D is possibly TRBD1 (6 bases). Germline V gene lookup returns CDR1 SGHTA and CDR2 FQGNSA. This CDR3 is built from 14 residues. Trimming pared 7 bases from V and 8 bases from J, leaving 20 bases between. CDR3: CASTLFKGVNGYTF. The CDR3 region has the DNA TGTGCCAGCACCCTCTTCAAGGGGGTAAACGGCTACACCTTC.

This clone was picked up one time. The CDR3 nucleotides read TGTGCCAGCCAACCTCTAGCGGGAGGCTCCTACAATGAGCAGTTCTTC. Translation: CASQPLAGGSYNEQFF. V gene TRBV5-5 combines with J gene TRBJ2-1; 11 bases fit TRBD2. Germline assignment: CDR1 SGHKS and CDR2 YYEKEE (reference sequence). V trimming: 7 bases; J trimming: 0 bases; junction bases outside the gene matches: 6. This CDR3 is 16 amino acids long.

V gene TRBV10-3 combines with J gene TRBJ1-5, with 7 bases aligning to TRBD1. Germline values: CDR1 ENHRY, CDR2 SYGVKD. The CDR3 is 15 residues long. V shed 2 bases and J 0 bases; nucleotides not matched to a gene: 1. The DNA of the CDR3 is TGTGCCATCAGTGAGACAGGGGATAGCAATCAGCCCCAGCATTTT. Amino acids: CAISETGDSNQPQHF.

The CDR3 reads CASGLVLAGGPDTQYF. As DNA, the CDR3 is TGTGCTAGTGGTTTGGTACTGGCCGGGGGGCCGGATACGCAGTATTTT. The chain employs TRBV12-5 and TRBJ2-3, with TRBD2 as a possible D gene (7 bases). V was pared by 0 bases and J by 6 bases, with 16 bases between. The germline gives CDR1 LGHNT, CDR2 FRNRAP. The CDR3 contains 16 residues.

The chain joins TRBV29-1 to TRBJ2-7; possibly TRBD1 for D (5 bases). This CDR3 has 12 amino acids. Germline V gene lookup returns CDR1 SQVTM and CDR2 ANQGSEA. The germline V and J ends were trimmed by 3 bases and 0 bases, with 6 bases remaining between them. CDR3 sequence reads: CSVDDSSYEQYF. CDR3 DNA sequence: TGCAGCGTTGACGACAGCTCCTACGAGCAGTACTTC.

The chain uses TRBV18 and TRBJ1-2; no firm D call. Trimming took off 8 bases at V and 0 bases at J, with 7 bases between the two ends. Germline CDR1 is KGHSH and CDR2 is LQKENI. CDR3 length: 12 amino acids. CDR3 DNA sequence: TGTGCCAGCAACCCCGCTAACTATGGCTACACCTTC. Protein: CASNPANYGYTF.

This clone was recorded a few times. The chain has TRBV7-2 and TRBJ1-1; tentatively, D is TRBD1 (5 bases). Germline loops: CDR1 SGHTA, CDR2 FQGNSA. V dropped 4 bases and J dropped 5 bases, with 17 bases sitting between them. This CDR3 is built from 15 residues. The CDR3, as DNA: TGTGCCAGCAGCTCAAGAGGGGCACCGTGGACTGAAGCTTTCTTT. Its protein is CASSSRGAPWTEAFF.

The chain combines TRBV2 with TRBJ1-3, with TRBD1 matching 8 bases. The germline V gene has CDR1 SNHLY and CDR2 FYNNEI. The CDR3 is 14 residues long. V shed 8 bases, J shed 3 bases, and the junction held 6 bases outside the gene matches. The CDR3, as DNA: TGTGCCAGCTTGCCAGGGGGCTTTGGAAACACCATATATTTT. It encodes CASLPGGFGNTIYF.

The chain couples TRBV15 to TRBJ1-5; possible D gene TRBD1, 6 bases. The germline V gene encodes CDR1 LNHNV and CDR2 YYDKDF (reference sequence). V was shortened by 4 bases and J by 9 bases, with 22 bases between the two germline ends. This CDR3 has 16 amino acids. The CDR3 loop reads CATSTSGDRSIRPQHF. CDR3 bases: TGTGCCACCAGCACCTCCGGAGACAGGAGCATCCGGCCCCAGCATTTT.

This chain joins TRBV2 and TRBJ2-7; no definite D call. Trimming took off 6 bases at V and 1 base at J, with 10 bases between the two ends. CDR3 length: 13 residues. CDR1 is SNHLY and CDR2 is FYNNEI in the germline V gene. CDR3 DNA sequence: TGTGCCAGCAGGGGTACTGGTTCCTACGAGCAGTACTTC. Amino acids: CASRGTGSYEQYF. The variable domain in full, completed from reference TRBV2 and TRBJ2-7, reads EPEVTQTPSHQVTQMGQEVILRCVPISNHLYFYWYRQILGQKVEFLVSFYNNEISEKSEIFDDQFSVERPDGSNFTLKIRSTKLEDSAMYFCASRGTGSYEQYFGPGTRLTVT.

This CDR3 is CASSSETGRSYNSPLHF. The CDR3 DNA follows: TGCGCCAGCAGCTCGGAGACGGGGCGCTCCTATAATTCACCCCTCCACTTT. This chain links TRBV5-1 with TRBJ1-6, with D possibly TRBD1 on 5 matching bases. The CDR3 is 17 amino acids. V was pared by 3 bases and J by 0 bases, with 13 bases between. Germline CDR1 reads SGHRS; CDR2 reads YFSETQ.

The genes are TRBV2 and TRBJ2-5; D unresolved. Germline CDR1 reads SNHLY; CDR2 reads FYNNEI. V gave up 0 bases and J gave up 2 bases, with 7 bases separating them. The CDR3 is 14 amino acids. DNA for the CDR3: TGTGCCAGCAGTGAAGCCCGCCTACAAGAGACCCAGTACTTC. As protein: CASSEARLQETQYF.

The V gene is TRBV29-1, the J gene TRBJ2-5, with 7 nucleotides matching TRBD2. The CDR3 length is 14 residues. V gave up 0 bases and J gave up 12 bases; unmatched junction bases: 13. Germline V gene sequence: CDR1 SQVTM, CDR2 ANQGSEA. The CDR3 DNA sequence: TGCAGCGTTGAAGACAGGACTAGATCGCCTGCAAAGTACTTC. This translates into CSVEDRTRSPAKYF.

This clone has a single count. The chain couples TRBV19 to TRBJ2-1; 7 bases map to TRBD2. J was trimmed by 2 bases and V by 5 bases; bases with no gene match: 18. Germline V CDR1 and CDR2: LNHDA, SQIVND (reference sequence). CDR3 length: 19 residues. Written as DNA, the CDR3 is TGTGCCAGTAGTCGGGCCCTGTTTAATACGGCGGGGGCCTACAATGAGCAGTTCTTC. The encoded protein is CASSRALFNTAGAYNEQFF.

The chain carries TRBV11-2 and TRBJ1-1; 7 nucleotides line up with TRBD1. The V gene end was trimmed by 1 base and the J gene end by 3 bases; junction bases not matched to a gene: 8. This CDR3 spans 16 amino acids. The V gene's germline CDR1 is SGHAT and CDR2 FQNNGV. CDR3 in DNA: TGTGCCAGCAGCTTAGTAAGGGGGCGCGGGGACACTGAAGCTTTCTTT. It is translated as CASSLVRGRGDTEAFF.

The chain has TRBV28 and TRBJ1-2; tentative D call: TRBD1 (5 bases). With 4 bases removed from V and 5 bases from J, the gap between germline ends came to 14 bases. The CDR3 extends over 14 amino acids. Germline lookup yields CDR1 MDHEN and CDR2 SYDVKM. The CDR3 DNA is TGTGCCAGCAGTTCCCCGGGGCCCGGTTATGGCTACACCTTC. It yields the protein CASSSPGPGYGYTF.

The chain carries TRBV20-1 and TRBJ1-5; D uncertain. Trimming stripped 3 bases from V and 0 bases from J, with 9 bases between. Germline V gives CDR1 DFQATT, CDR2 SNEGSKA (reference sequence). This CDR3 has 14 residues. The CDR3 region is CSASSQNSNQPQHF. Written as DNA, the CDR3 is TGCAGTGCTAGTTCCCAGAATAGCAATCAGCCCCAGCATTTT.

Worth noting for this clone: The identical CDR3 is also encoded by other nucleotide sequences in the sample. The CDR3 DNA reads as TGCAGCGTTGAGTCTGGGATCAATCAGCCCCAGCATTTT. It codes for CSVESGINQPQHF. The rearrangement uses TRBV29-1 and TRBJ1-5; D ambiguous. CDR1 is SQVTM and CDR2 is ANQGSEA in the germline V gene. Between the trimmed V and J ends, which lost 3 bases and 3 bases, there was a span of 9 bases. The CDR3 loop spans 13 amino acids.

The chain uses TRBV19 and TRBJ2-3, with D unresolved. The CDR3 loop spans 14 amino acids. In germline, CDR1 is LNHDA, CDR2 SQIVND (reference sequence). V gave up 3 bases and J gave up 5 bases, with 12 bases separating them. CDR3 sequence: CASSIGLGIDTQYF. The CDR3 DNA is TGTGCCAGTAGTATCGGGCTAGGTATAGATACGCAGTATTTT.

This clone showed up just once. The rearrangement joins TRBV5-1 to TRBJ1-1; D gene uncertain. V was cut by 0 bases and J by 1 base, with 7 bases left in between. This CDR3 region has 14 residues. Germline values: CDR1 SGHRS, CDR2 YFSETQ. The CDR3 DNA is TGCGCCAGCAGCTTGGTGGCAGCGAACACTGAAGCTTTCTTT. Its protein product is CASSLVAANTEAFF.